This TCR beta chain was documented in a study of OX40 agonist ivuxolimab in advanced cancers. Describing the broader study: Ivuxolimab, which targeted the costimulatory receptor OX40 (CD134), was an agonistic, fully human IgG2 monoclonal antibody. The purpose of peripheral TCRbeta sequencing was to test whether ivuxolimab changed TCR sequence diversity and led to clonal T-cell expansion. In the dose-escalation cohort, approximately 83% of patients were male, and the mean age was approximately 60 years with a range of roughly 20 to 80. Patients were allowed to have had prior anti-PD-1, anti-PD-L1 or anti-CTLA-4 therapy, and approximately 39% of the dose-escalation patients had been treated with checkpoint inhibitors. Of the approximately 54 dose-escalation patients, hepatocellular carcinoma was present in approximately 20, melanoma in around 15, renal cell carcinoma in 9 and head and neck cancer in 9. Partial responses occurred in three dose-escalation patients, of whom one had hepatocellular carcinoma and two had cutaneous melanoma. The monotherapy dose-escalation portion (N of about 49 patients) of the phase I ivuxolimab trial is reported in the paper. Intravenous ivuxolimab was administered to patients every 2 weeks at six dose levels: 0.01, 0.1, 0.3, 1.5, 3 and 10 mg/kg. Overall results and qualifications from the work: After ivuxolimab, CD8+ T cells had more expanded clones than CD4+ T cells on average. At doses from 0.1 to 3.0 mg/kg, clonal expansion was seen in both CD4+ and CD8+ blood T cells between baseline and week 6. Antigen specificity was not determined for the clonally expanded peripheral T cells. Low levels of normalized T-cell clonal expansion were also seen in some patients who did not respond. In the 0.1-3.0 mg/kg groups, partial responders were among the patients with the lowest normalized peripheral clonal expansion, particularly in CD8+ T cells.

Genomic DNA was extracted from sorted cells for sequencing of the TCRbeta CDR3 region. The immunoSEQ Assay was used for sequencing of TCRbeta CDR3 regions. TCRdb took this table from immuneACCESS and kept in-frame rearrangements with V and J called. Such tables lack part of the clones; where checked against another copy, unresolved V genes explain under half of the gap, and the rest is unexplained. Here the sample has over 20,000 clones; 86% occur a single time. Around a fifth of the sample rests with the top ten. Of note for this clone: Its target antigen remains unknown. No much larger clonotype is one base removed from it; base qualities were not supplied.

Patients with a history of autoimmune disease or receiving systemic immunosuppression were excluded from the trial. Peripheral blood for TCR sequencing was drawn from every dose cohort at baseline, at cycle 4 day 1 and at cycle 7 day 1. Samples were obtained from an open-label, multicenter, first-in-human phase I dose-escalation trial of ivuxolimab. Adults with locally advanced or metastatic melanoma, renal cell, hepatocellular, or head and neck squamous cell carcinoma were enrolled in the trial. Before TCR sequencing, CD4+ T cells and CD8+ T cells from peripheral blood were sorted into separate populations. The sequencing used CD4+ or CD8+ T cells sorted from blood, collected in a trial of the OX40 agonist ivuxolimab. This sequence was found in an adult with an advanced solid tumor such as melanoma, head and neck, liver or kidney cancer.

CDR3 sequence: CASSPDRAHEQYF. The bases are TGTGCCAGCAGCCCAGACAGGGCCCACGAGCAGTACTTC. This chain joins TRBV9 to TRBJ2-7, with 7 bases matching TRBD1. As encoded in the germline V gene, CDR1 is SGDLS while CDR2 is YYNGEE. For this chain, trimming is 4 bases at the V end and 5 bases at the J end, and the number of junction bases without a gene match is 6. Measured from the cysteine to the phenylalanine, the CDR3 is 13 residues long. This entry keeps only the CDR3 DNA: 39 bases, framed from base 1.